This T cell receptor (beta chain) stems from a study of CD8 T cells in ankylosing spondylitis. With 4 bases removed from V and 8 bases from J, the gap between germline ends came to 14 bases. There are 13 residues in the CDR3. Germline lookup yields CDR1 MNHEY and CDR2 SMNVEV (reference sequence). This clonotype was detected only a few times. Its specificity is not known. Findings and limits, study-wide: A TCR beta motif made of eight highly homologous variants seemed typical of ankylosing spondylitis blood. Enrichment of disease-linked clones was reportedly significant in matched ankylosing spondylitis synovial fluid.

The authors made TCR beta libraries by quantitative 5'-RACE with molecular barcodes. TCRdb reprocessed the 5' RACE reads with MiXCR, giving one entry per CDR3 protein. The sample has 700,000 or so distinct CDR3 sequences, under 20% seen once; the top ten hold about 19%. The chain employs TRBV27 and TRBJ1-1; the D is unclear. This sequence originates from a male donor with ankylosing spondylitis. The sequenced sample was blood, either unsorted or a sorted T cell fraction (not recorded which). CDR3 residues: CASSSIPTNEAFF. The DNA for the CDR3 is TGTGCCAGCAGTTCGATACCGACAAACGAAGCTTTCTTT.